This T cell receptor beta chain was recorded in a study of T cell responses to AZD1222 COVID-19 vaccine. Overall study findings and caveats: Clonal diversity was possibly underestimated; the donors were predominantly white British and more often female. Dominant CD4 TCR responses targeted spike regions 160-218 and 743-854. All repertoire sampling was performed exclusively after the peak T cell response. Vaccination with two AZD1222 doses was followed by a rise in Spike-specific TCR breadth and depth.

For this clone: What it binds is not known.

Profiling relied on immunoSEQ multiplex PCR, and the TCRdb table lists in-frame clones only, not all of them. The sample records some 130,000 clones, 91% being singletons. Germline V CDR1 and CDR2: MNHEY, SVGAGI. This CDR3 comprises 14 residues. V lost 8 bases and J lost 6, with 19 bases in between. The sequence was obtained from an adult in good health. The input for sequencing was peripheral blood, taken on day 0 of AZD1222 vaccination. The chain is built from TRBV6-5 and TRBJ1-2, with TRBD1 as a possible D gene (6 bases). The CDR3 sequence: CASAIERGANGYTF. Written as DNA, the CDR3 is TGTGCCAGCGCAATCGAAAGGGGGGCAAATGGCTACACCTTC.